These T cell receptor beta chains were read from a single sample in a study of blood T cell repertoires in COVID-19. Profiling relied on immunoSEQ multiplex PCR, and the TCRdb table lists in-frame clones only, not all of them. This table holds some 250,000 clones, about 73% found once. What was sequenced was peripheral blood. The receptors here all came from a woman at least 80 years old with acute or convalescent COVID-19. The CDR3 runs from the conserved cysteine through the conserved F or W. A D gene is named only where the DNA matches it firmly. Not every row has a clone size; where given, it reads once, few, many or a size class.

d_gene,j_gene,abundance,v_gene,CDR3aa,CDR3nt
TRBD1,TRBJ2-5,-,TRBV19,CASSIGQGRETQYF,TGTGCCAGTAGCATAGGACAGGGGCGAGAGACCCAGTACTTC
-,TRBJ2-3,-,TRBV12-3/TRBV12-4,CASSLDYTDTQYF,TGTGCCAGCAGTTTAGACTACACAGATACGCAGTATTTT
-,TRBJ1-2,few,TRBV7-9,CASSLLTDNYGYTF,TGTGCCAGCAGCTTATTAACAGACAACTATGGCTACACCTTC
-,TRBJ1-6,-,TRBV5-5,CASRPGGLASSYNSPLHF,TGTGCCAGCAGGCCCGGGGGATTGGCCAGCTCCTATAATTCACCCCTCCACTTT
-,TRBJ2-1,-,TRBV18,CASSLGGAGNEQFF,TGTGCCAGCTCCCTTGGGGGCGCAGGCAATGAGCAGTTCTTC
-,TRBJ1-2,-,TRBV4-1,CASSQDTVVVRANYGYTF,TGCGCCAGCAGCCAAGATACGGTGGTAGTCAGGGCTAACTATGGCTACACCTTC
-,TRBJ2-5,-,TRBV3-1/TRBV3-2,CASSYLGETQYF,TGTGCCAGCAGCTACCTCGGAGAGACCCAGTACTTC
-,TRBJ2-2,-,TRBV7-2,CASSLVARAGVLSELFF,TGTGCCAGCAGCTTAGTAGCTCGGGCAGGGGTTTTATCGGAGCTGTTTTTT
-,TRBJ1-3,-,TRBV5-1,CASSLSGSQGNTIYF,TGCGCCAGCAGCCTATCCGGGAGCCAGGGAAACACCATATATTTT
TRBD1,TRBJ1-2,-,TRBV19,CASRVTGTGDYGYTF,TGTGCCAGTAGGGTCACCGGGACAGGGGACTATGGCTACACCTTC
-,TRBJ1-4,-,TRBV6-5,CASSYSGDEKLFF,TGTGCCAGCAGTTACAGCGGGGACGAAAAACTGTTTTTT